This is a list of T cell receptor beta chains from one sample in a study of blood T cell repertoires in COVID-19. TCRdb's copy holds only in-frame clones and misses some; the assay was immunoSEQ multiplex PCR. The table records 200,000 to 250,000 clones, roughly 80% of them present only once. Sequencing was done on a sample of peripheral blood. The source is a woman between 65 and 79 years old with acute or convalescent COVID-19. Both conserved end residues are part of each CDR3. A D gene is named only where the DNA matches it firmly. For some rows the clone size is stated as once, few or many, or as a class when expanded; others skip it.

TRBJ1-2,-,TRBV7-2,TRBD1,TGTGCCAGCAGCGCTAGGACAGGGGTAAACTATGGCTACACCTTC,CASSARTGVNYGYTF
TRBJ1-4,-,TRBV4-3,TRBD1,TGCGCCAGCAGCCGAGGAGGGGGCAGGGAGGCTAATGAAAAACTGTTTTTT,CASSRGGGREANEKLFF
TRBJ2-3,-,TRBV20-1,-,TGCAGTGCTAGAGATGAGTACGAGCGGTATTTT,CSARDEYERYF
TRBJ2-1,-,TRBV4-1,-,TGCGCCAGCAGCGGAGCGGTGGATTTAGGTGAGCAGTTCTTC,CASSGAVDLGEQFF
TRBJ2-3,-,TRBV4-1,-,TGCGCCAGCAGCCAAGAGAACTGGAGCACAGATACGCAGTATTTT,CASSQENWSTDTQYF
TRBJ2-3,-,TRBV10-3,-,TGTGCCATCAGTGAGTCGGGGGGGCAAGATACGCAGTATTTT,CAISESGGQDTQYF
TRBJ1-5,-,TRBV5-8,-,TGTGCCAGCAGCTTGAGTACTGGAGCGGTGTATCAGCCCCAGCATTTT,CASSLSTGAVYQPQHF
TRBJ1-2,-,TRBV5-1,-,TGCGCCAGCAGCGACGGATCGGGATCTAGGTATGGCTACACCTTC,CASSDGSGSRYGYTF
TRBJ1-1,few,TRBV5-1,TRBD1,TGCGCCAGCAGCTTAACAGGGGGCTGGGCGGACACTGAAGCTTTCTTT,CASSLTGGWADTEAFF
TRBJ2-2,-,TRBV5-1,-,TGCGCCAGCAGGGGCCTCGCGAACACCGGGGAGCTGTTTTTT,CASRGLANTGELFF
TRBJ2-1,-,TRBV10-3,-,TGTGCCATCAGTGAGTCGAGAGGGAACTACAATGAGCAGTTCTTC,CAISESRGNYNEQFF
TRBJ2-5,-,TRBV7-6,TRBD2,TGTGCCAGCAGGCGGACTAGCGGGGGGCCAGAGACCCAGTACTTC,CASRRTSGGPETQYF
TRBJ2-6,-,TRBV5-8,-,TGTGCCAGCAGCCTTGACGGGTACTCTGGGGCCAACGTCCTGACTTTC,CASSLDGYSGANVLTF
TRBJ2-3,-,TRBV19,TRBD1,TGTGCCAGTAGTAGAGGGACAGGGTTAGATACGCAGTATTTT,CASSRGTGLDTQYF
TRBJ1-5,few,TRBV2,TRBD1,TGTGCCATCCGACAGGGAAATGGCAATCAGCCCCAGCATTTT,CAIRQGNGNQPQHF
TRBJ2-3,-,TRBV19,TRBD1,TGTGCCAGTAGTTCCCGGGACAGGGAAACAGATACGCAGTATTTT,CASSSRDRETDTQYF
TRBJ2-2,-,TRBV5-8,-,TGTGCCAGCAGCCGTACAGGAAGCACCGGGGAGCTGTTTTTT,CASSRTGSTGELFF
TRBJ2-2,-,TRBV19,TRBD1,TGTGCCAGTAAGGCGGACAGGGGGCGCGTGGAGCTGTTTTTT,CASKADRGRVELFF
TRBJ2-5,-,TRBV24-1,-,TGTGCCACCAGTGACATGGGCAGGGACCAAGAGACCCAGTACTTC,CATSDMGRDQETQYF
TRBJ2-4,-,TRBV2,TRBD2,TGTGCCAGCAGAGACCTATCCATTTCTAGCGGGGGACATAAAAACATTCAGTACTTC,CASRDLSISSGGHKNIQYF
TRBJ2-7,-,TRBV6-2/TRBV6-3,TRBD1,TGTGCCAGCAGTGATACGGGACAGGGGTACGAGCAGTACTTC,CASSDTGQGYEQYF
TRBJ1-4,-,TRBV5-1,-,TGCGCCAGCAGCTTGACAGCAACTAATGAAAAACTGTTTTTT,CASSLTATNEKLFF
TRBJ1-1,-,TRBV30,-,TGTGCCTGGAGTATGGGGGGAGCGCCCGCGGCCGCTTTCTTT,CAWSMGGAPAAAFF
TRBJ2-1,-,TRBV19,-,TGTGCCAGTAGTATGTGGCAGGGATACAATGAGCAGTTCTTC,CASSMWQGYNEQFF
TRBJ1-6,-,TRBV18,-,TGTGCCAGCTCACCCCAGGATAATTCACCCCTCCACTTT,CASSPQDNSPLHF
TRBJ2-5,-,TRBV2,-,TGTGCCGGCTACTTGACAGGTGCCCCTGGGGAGACCCAGTACTTC,CAGYLTGAPGETQYF
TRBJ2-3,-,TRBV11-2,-,TGTGCCAGCAGCTTAGAGGAGTATTCAGATACGCAGTATTTT,CASSLEEYSDTQYF
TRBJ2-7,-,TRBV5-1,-,TGCGCCAGCAGCTTGGACCTGGTGGGGCCCTACGAGCAGTACTTC,CASSLDLVGPYEQYF
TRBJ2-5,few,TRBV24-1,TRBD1,TGTGCCACCAGTGCAAACCAGGGGGCGATAGGGGAGACCCAGTACTTC,CATSANQGAIGETQYF
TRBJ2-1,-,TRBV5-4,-,TGTGCCAGCAGCTGGGAAGGGAGGACCTACAATGAGCAGTTCTTC,CASSWEGRTYNEQFF
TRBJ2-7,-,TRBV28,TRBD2,TGTGCCAGCAGTACAACCCCGGGACTAGCGGGGTTCTACGAGCAGTACTTC,CASSTTPGLAGFYEQYF
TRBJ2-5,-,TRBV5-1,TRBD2,TGCGCCAGCAGCTCGACGGGAGGCGGGCTAGAGACCCAGTACTTC,CASSSTGGGLETQYF
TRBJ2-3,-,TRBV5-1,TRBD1,TGCGCCAGCAGCTTGGAAGGACAGGGGGGAGATACGCAGTATTTT,CASSLEGQGGDTQYF
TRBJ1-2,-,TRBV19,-,TGTGCCAGTAGCCCCTTAGACAGCCTAAAGATCTATGGCTACACCTTC,CASSPLDSLKIYGYTF
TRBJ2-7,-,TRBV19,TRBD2,TGTGCCAGTAGTCCGGGGGGGGAAGCCTACGAGCAGTACTTC,CASSPGGEAYEQYF
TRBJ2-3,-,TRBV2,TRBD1,TGTGCCAGCAGCTTTCGGGACAGCATGATAGATACGCAGTATTTT,CASSFRDSMIDTQYF
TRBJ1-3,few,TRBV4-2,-,TGTGCCAGCAGCCAACAGAATCTCCACTCTGGAAACACCATATATTTT,CASSQQNLHSGNTIYF
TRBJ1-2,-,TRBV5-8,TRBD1,TGTGCCAGCAGCGAAAGCCCGACAGGGCCCTATGGCTACACCTTC,CASSESPTGPYGYTF
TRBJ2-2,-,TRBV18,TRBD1,TGTGCCAGCTCACCACCGGGACAGGGGGTCACCGGGGAGCTGTTTTTT,CASSPPGQGVTGELFF
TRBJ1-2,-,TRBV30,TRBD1,TGTGCCTGGAGGGATACAGGGGGCGCGGGTGGCTACACCTTC,CAWRDTGGAGGYTF
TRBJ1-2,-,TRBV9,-,TGTGCCAGCAGCGTAGCTTCAAGAGCCCCTGGTGGCTACACCTTC,CASSVASRAPGGYTF
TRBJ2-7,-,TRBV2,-,TGTGCCAGCAACCCCACAGGCCTTTACGAGCAGTACTTC,CASNPTGLYEQYF
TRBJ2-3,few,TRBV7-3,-,TGTGCCAGCAGCTTAATAAATTCAGATACGCAGTATTTT,CASSLINSDTQYF
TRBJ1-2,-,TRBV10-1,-,TGCGCCAGCAGTGAGTCAGGGGGGCGGGGGGCAGGCTATGGCTACACCTTC,CASSESGGRGAGYGYTF
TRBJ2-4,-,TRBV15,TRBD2,TGTGCCACCAGCGAGGGAGGGTTGGCCAAAAACATTCAGTACTTC,CATSEGGLAKNIQYF
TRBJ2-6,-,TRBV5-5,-,TGTGCCAGCAGCTTGGCCGGGACACCCATTGACTCTGGGGCCAACGTCCTGACTTTC,CASSLAGTPIDSGANVLTF
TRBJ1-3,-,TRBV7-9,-,TGTGCCAGCAGCTCCCTGGGGAGCTCTGGAAACACCATATATTTT,CASSSLGSSGNTIYF
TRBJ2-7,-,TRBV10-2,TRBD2,TGCGCCACCAGGACTAGCGGCTCCTACGAGCAGTACTTC,CATRTSGSYEQYF
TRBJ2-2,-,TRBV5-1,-,TGCGCCAGCAGCCTTGCCGCAGGGGCCACCGGGGAGCTGTTTTTT,CASSLAAGATGELFF
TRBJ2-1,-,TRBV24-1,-,TGTGCCACCAGTGATCCGACCGACTATTTCGATGAGCAGTTCTTC,CATSDPTDYFDEQFF
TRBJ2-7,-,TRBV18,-,TGTGCCAGCTCACCACCGTCTACCTATCGCTACGAGCAGTACTTC,CASSPPSTYRYEQYF
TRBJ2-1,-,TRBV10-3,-,TGTGCCAGCACCAGCTCCTACAATGAGCAGTTCTTC,CASTSSYNEQFF
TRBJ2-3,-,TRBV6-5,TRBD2,TGTGCCAGCAGTTCGATGAGCGGGGCTAGCACAGATACGCAGTATTTT,CASSSMSGASTDTQYF
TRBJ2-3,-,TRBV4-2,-,TGTGCCAGCAGCCAAGAGATGGGACTTGGGAAGGCAGATACGCAGTATTTT,CASSQEMGLGKADTQYF
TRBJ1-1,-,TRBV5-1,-,TGCGCCAGCAGCTACAGTTCTGGATGGAACACTGAAGCTTTCTTT,CASSYSSGWNTEAFF
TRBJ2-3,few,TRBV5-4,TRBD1,TGTGCCAGCAGCTTGCAGGGGGCGCTCACAGATACGCAGTATTTT,CASSLQGALTDTQYF
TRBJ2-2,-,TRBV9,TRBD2,TGTGCCAGCAGCTCAACTAGCGGGGGGACCGGGGAGCTGTTTTTT,CASSSTSGGTGELFF
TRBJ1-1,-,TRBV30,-,TGTGCCTGGAGCCGTAAAGAAGCTTTCTTT,CAWSRKEAFF